This TCR beta chain was sequenced for a study of PD-1 blockade in mismatch repair-deficient tumors (dated by TCRdb to the late 2010s). General notes on the study: Between September 2013 and September 2016, the trial enrolled about 93 consecutive patients with approximately twelve mismatch repair-deficient cancer types, every one of whom had been previously treated and was progressing. Deep sequencing of TCR CDR3 regions was used to track tumor-associated T cell clones in peripheral blood of patients responding to PD-1 blockade.

Overall study outcomes, separate from this receptor: Clones residing in the tumor, which were often undetectable in blood before treatment, expanded quickly after pembrolizumab and then contracted, generally before radiologic responses.

The library was built by means of the immunoSEQ multiplex PCR assay. TCRdb re-hosts the immuneACCESS table, in-frame sequences only. Its copies lack some clones; in the studies checked, an unresolved V gene accounts for under half of them, and the cause for the rest is not known. In all, the sample holds tens of thousands of clones, and roughly 80% of those were seen once. Jointly, the top ten make up about 23% of the sample. As for this clone: Its antigen is currently not known. Base qualities are not at hand, and no much larger clone is one base apart.

For every enrolled patient, mismatch repair deficiency was confirmed by either polymerase chain reaction or immunohistochemistry. TCR sequencing was performed for three patients who responded to pembrolizumab therapy. The phase II trial prospectively tested pembrolizumab PD-1 blockade in advanced mismatch repair-deficient cancers regardless of tissue of origin. Peripheral blood T cell samples were gathered serially, both before PD-1 blockade started and at multiple time points afterward. Blood sampling times were expressed in weeks after the first pembrolizumab dose. The source was peripheral blood, collected 4 weeks after starting pembrolizumab. The clonotype comes from an adult with mismatch repair-deficient cancer.

The DNA sequence is given as TGCGCCAGTAAACTAGCGGGAGCCTACGAGCAGTACTTC. It is translated as CASKLAGAYEQYF. Rearrangement joined TRBV5-1 to TRBJ2-7; 11 central nucleotides agree with TRBD2. Trimming leaves V shorter by 8 bases and J shorter by 2 bases, with the junction holding 3 bases beyond the gene matches. The CDR3 sequence holds 13 residues, the cysteine and phenylalanine included. Kept here is only the CDR3 DNA, which spans 39 bases and is read in frame from base 1. Per the germline V gene, SGHRS is the CDR1 and YFSETQ is the CDR2.